This T cell receptor beta chain is from a study of T-cell memory formation after mild COVID-19. TCRdb passed the 5' RACE reads through MiXCR, listing each CDR3 protein once. The sample lists roughly 260,000 distinct CDR3 sequences, around 17% occurring once. V dropped 6 bases and J dropped 1 base, with 9 bases sitting between them. Germline CDR1 and CDR2: SGHDN and FVKESK. The CDR3 totals 14 residues. Sequenced sample: PBMCs or a T cell subset sorted from them (not recorded which). This chain joins TRBV14 and TRBJ2-2; the D is unclear. This receptor was identified in a man aged 18 to 30 who had mild COVID-19 (a few samples of this study predate the infection). Cell type and time point are not known. CDR3: CASRLLRNTGELFF. Here the CDR3 DNA reads TGTGCCAGCAGATTGCTCCGGAACACCGGGGAGCTGTTTTTT. Complete variable domain (other parts from reference TRBV14 and TRBJ2-2): EAGVTQFPSHSVIEKGQTVTLRCDPISGHDNLYWYRRVMGKEIKFLLHFVKESKQDESGMPNNRFLAERTGGTYSTLKVQPAELEDSGVYFCASRLLRNTGELFFGEGSRLTVL.